The clone carrying this T cell receptor (beta chain) was counted ten times or more. Its matching antigen is unknown. Between the trimmed V and J ends, which lost 6 bases and 0 bases, there was a span of 15 bases. The CDR3 is made up of 14 amino acids. CDR1 and CDR2 (germline): DFQATT, SNEGSKA (reference sequence). The source of the sample is a study of molecular identifiers for immune sequencing clone quantification. Between 20,000 and 1,000,000 sorted cells, with 10%, 30% or 50% RNA, yielded naive CD8 libraries. Study-level results: More than 97% of effector molecules, versus under 1% of naive-cell molecules, belonged to clones above 20 RNA copies.

For bulk TCR libraries, previously described methods and listed TCR primers were used. MiXCR was run by TCRdb on the PCR reads, yielding one entry per CDR3 protein. Of around 460,000 distinct CDR3 sequences listed, about 25% were seen once; the top ten hold around 0.76%. Sequencing was done on a sample of naive CD8+ T cells from blood, with Jurkat cell RNA spiked in. Subset in this sample: FACS-sorted CD8+CD4-CCR7+CD45RA+ naive T cells. The chain uses TRBV20-1 and TRBJ2-7; D unclear. This sequence was found in a human donor in good health. Some libraries in this study had Jurkat cell RNA spiked in. In nucleotides, the CDR3 is TGCAGTGCCCGTGGAGATCTAATCTCCTACGAGCAGTACTTC. It encodes CSARGDLISYEQYF.